Below, 23 T cell receptor beta chains from the same sample are listed, as sequenced in a study of shared T cell receptors in the human thymus (dated by TCRdb to the early 2020s). Library prep was done by the immunoSEQ multiplex PCR assay. TCRdb provides this immuneACCESS table in a form limited to in-frame rearrangements. Some clones are lacking; in checked studies, under half of them reflect an unresolved V gene, and why the rest are absent is not known. The sample table shows some 660,000 clones, and around 87% are seen once. 0.0094% of the sample belongs to the ten largest clones. The same sample was also studied in work on human thymus T cells.

The specimen sequenced was thymocytes. These receptors were taken from a boy under two years old with a congenital heart defect. Donor details come from another sample of the same person, matched by shared clones.

V usage is TRBV11-2 and J usage is TRBJ2-5, with 7 bases that match TRBD1. The V gene end was trimmed by 5 bases and the J gene end by 5 bases; junction bases not matched to a gene: 11. Germline lookup yields CDR1 SGHAT and CDR2 FQNNGV. The CDR3 runs to 15 residues. The CDR3 loop is CASSTRDSLGETQYF. CDR3 bases: TGTGCCAGCAGCACTCGGGACAGTTTGGGGGAGACCCAGTACTTC.

CDR3 coding DNA: TGTGCCAGCAGCCATACTAGCGGGGGTTCTAGCACAGATACGCAGTATTTT. Its translation is CASSHTSGGSSTDTQYF. J is TRBJ2-3 and V is TRBV4-2; 11 bases are a match to TRBD2. This CDR3 has 17 residues. CDR1 LGHNA and CDR2 YNFKEQ come from the germline V gene. The V gene end was trimmed by 3 bases and the J gene end by 0 bases; junction bases not matched to a gene: 5.

This clone was detected only once. CDR3: CASSQDRFDRENTEAFF. Here the CDR3 DNA reads TGCGCCAGCAGCCAAGATAGGTTCGACAGGGAGAACACTGAAGCTTTCTTT. The chain combines TRBV4-3 with TRBJ1-1, with 7 bases fitting TRBD1. CDR3 length: 17 amino acids. With 0 bases clipped from V and 1 base from J, the junction kept 8 bases outside the gene matches. Germline V gene lookup returns CDR1 LGHNA and CDR2 YSLEER.

The V and J genes are TRBV4-1 and TRBJ2-2; 7 bases are a match to TRBD1. Germline V lookup: CDR1 MGHRA, CDR2 YSYEKL. The junction had 5 bases not matched to a gene; V was cut back by 5 bases and J by 2 bases. The CDR3 covers 15 residues. CDR3 sequence: CASSIRDSNTGELFF. CDR3 nucleotide sequence: TGCGCCAGCAGCATCCGGGACAGTAACACCGGGGAGCTGTTTTTT.

This chain uses TRBV7-6 with TRBJ2-3, with 7 bases matching TRBD1. This CDR3 contains 16 residues. Germline V gene data show CDR1 as SGHVS and CDR2 as FNYEAQ. The V and J ends lost 2 bases and 4 bases, in that order; junction bases with no gene match: 9. CDR3 loop: CASSLFQTGSADTQYF. In DNA, the CDR3 is TGTGCCAGCAGCTTATTTCAGACAGGGTCGGCAGATACGCAGTATTTT.

V is TRBV28 and J is TRBJ1-3, with unresolved D. This CDR3 is 15 amino acids long. Trimming cost V 1 base and J 0 bases, with 7 bases left between them. Germline CDR1 reads MDHEN; CDR2 reads SYDVKM. The CDR3 bases are TGTGCCAGCAGTTTATCTCCAGGCTCTGGAAACACCATATATTTT. The encoded protein is CASSLSPGSGNTIYF.

The chain employs TRBV28 and TRBJ2-3; D is undetermined. V lost 5 bases to trimming and J lost 1 base, with 19 bases between them. Per the germline V gene, CDR1 is MDHEN and CDR2 is SYDVKM. The CDR3 totals 17 residues. The CDR3 is CASSLLNQATRTDTQYF. The CDR3 DNA reads as TGTGCCAGCAGTCTATTAAACCAGGCAACGCGCACAGATACGCAGTATTTT.

The V and J genes are TRBV18 and TRBJ2-5, with 7 bases identical to TRBD1. Unmatched junction bases numbered 8, after V lost 0 bases and J lost 4 bases. Germline V CDR1 and CDR2: KGHSH, LQKENI. The CDR3 is made up of 16 amino acids. The CDR3 sequence: CASSPPDLGGPETQYF. For the CDR3, the DNA is TGTGCCAGCTCACCACCAGATTTAGGGGGCCCAGAGACCCAGTACTTC.

This clone was detected only a few times. The rearrangement links TRBV12-5 to TRBJ2-2; 10 bases are shared with TRBD2. V lost 1 base to trimming and J lost 3 bases; unmatched junction nucleotides: 5. The CDR3 loop spans 17 amino acids. Germline V gives CDR1 LGHNT, CDR2 FRNRAP. The CDR3, as DNA: TGTGCTAGTGGTTTGGAAGCGGGAGGGCCCTACACCGGGGAGCTGTTTTTT. This codes for CASGLEAGGPYTGELFF. The variable domain in full, completed from reference TRBV12-5 and TRBJ2-2, reads DARVTQTPRHKVTEMGQEVTMRCQPILGHNTVFWYRQTMMQGLELLAYFRNRAPLDDSGMPKDRFSAEMPDATLATLKIQPSEPRDSAVYFCASGLEAGGPYTGELFFGEGSRLTVL.

The gene calls are TRBV6-5 and TRBJ2-3, with 12 positions matching TRBD2. CDR3 length: 15 residues. Germline CDR1 MNHEY, CDR2 SVGAGI. Losses at the gene ends were 5 bases for V and 5 bases for J; bases not matched to a gene: 5. The CDR3 reads CASSRRLAGVDTQYF. The CDR3 bases are TGTGCCAGCAGTCGGAGACTAGCGGGAGTAGATACGCAGTATTTT.

The rearrangement links TRBV5-4 to TRBJ1-2; 8 positions match TRBD1. CDR3 length: 15 amino acids. V was pared by 2 bases and J by 2 bases, with 5 bases of the junction left unmatched. Germline V gene sequence: CDR1 SGHNT, CDR2 YYREEE (reference sequence). CDR3 coding DNA: TGTGCCAGCAGCTTCGGCAGGGGGCGAAACTATGGCTACACCTTC. Protein sequence: CASSFGRGRNYGYTF.

The chain carries TRBV7-9 and TRBJ2-7, with D possibly matching TRBD2 (6 bases). The germline V gene has CDR1 SEHNR and CDR2 FQNEAQ (reference sequence). The CDR3 has 16 amino acids. The V gene lost 5 bases and the J gene lost 3 bases, with 20 bases spanning the gap. CDR3 sequence: CASSPAGAGSDYEQYF. The CDR3 DNA is TGTGCCAGCAGCCCCGCCGGGGCGGGGTCCGACTACGAGCAGTACTTC.

This sequence joins TRBV5-6 and TRBJ1-6; 8 bases are a match to TRBD1. The CDR3 runs to 15 residues. J lost 7 bases, V lost 4 bases, and 7 bases had no gene match. Per germline, CDR1 SGHDT and CDR2 YYEEEE. The CDR3 DNA follows: TGTGCCAGCAGCACCGGGACAGGATCCAATTCACCCCTCCACTTT. Its protein is CASSTGTGSNSPLHF.

The chain is built from TRBV5-1 and TRBJ2-5, with D unresolved. This CDR3 is built from 11 residues. Germline V CDR1 and CDR2: SGHRS, YFSETQ. Trimming took off 4 bases at V and 5 bases at J, with 6 bases between the two ends. The CDR3 nucleotides read TGCGCCAGCAGCAGAGTTGAGACCCAGTACTTC. Its protein is CASSRVETQYF.

This chain connects TRBV7-2 to TRBJ2-7, with 7 positions matching TRBD2. Per germline, CDR1 SGHTA and CDR2 FQGNSA. The CDR3 extends over 16 amino acids. V shed 2 bases and J 4 bases; nucleotides not matched to a gene: 11. The CDR3 DNA reads TGTGCCAGCAGCTTAAGAGCGGCGGGAGTTGGTTACGAGCAGTACTTC. Its translation is CASSLRAAGVGYEQYF. Supplemented by reference TRBV7-2 and TRBJ2-7, the full variable domain reads GAGVSQSPSNKVTEKGKDVELRCDPISGHTALYWYRQSLGQGLEFLIYFQGNSAPDKSGLPSDRFSAERTGGSVSTLTIQRTQQEDSAVYLCASSLRAAGVGYEQYFGPGTRLTVT.

V gene TRBV9 combines with J gene TRBJ2-3; the match to TRBD2 covers 8 bases. V dropped 1 base and J dropped 1; count of bases not matched to a gene: 8. Germline CDR1 reads SGDLS; CDR2 reads YYNGEE. This CDR3 is built from 17 residues. The CDR3 DNA is TGTGCCAGCAGCGTAAGACGGGGGGGGAATGGCACAGATACGCAGTATTTT. Protein: CASSVRRGGNGTDTQYF.

The chain links TRBV5-6 to TRBJ1-6; TRBD1 is a possible D gene (6 bases). The V end was cut by 4 bases, the J end by 0 bases, with 17 bases between. The length of the CDR3 is 18 residues. Germline V gene lookup returns CDR1 SGHDT and CDR2 YYEEEE. In nucleotides, the CDR3 is TGTGCCAGCAGCATTGGGACACCAAGGAGCTCCTATAATTCACCCCTCCACTTT. It yields the protein CASSIGTPRSSYNSPLHF.

The chain links TRBV2 to TRBJ2-7, with TRBD1 matching 9 bases. V shed 6 bases and J 5 bases; nucleotides not matched to a gene: 11. This CDR3 comprises 15 residues. The germline V gene has CDR1 SNHLY and CDR2 FYNNEI. The CDR3 here is CASRRDRGNLHEQYF. Written as DNA, the CDR3 is TGTGCCAGCAGGCGAGACAGGGGGAATCTACACGAGCAGTACTTC.

The chain carries TRBV6-4 and TRBJ1-6; D perhaps matches TRBD1 (5 bases). V was clipped by 3 bases and J by 7 bases, with 7 bases between them. The CDR3 runs 13 residues. Germline V gene data show CDR1 as MRHNA and CDR2 as SNTAGT. CDR3 amino acids: CASSERTNSPLHF. The CDR3 DNA follows: TGTGCCAGCAGTGAACGGACAAATTCACCCCTCCACTTT.

V is TRBV28 and J is TRBJ1-4; the match to TRBD1 covers 7 bases. Germline CDR1 reads MDHEN; CDR2 reads SYDVKM. After removal of 2 bases from V and 4 bases from J, the junction contained 7 bases not matched to a gene. This CDR3 spans 16 amino acids. CDR3 amino acids: CASSLTAQGFNEKLFF. The CDR3 DNA reads as TGTGCCAGCAGTTTAACGGCACAGGGGTTTAATGAAAAACTGTTTTTT.

The rearrangement links TRBV12-2 to TRBJ2-7; the listed D gene, TRBD2, was not tested against the DNA. TRBV12-2 is tagged as a pseudogene. CDR3 length: 10 residues. The CDR3 loop is CASRLRPKYF. CDR3 coding DNA: TGTGCAAGTCGCTTACGCCCTAAGTACTTC.

V is TRBV5-5 and J is TRBJ1-6, with 9 positions matching TRBD1. Germline CDR1 and CDR2: SGHKS and YYEKEE (reference sequence). The CDR3 totals 18 residues. Trimming cost V 5 bases and J 0 bases; bases outside gene matches: 9. The CDR3 DNA is TGTGCCAGCAGATTCGGGACAGGGAAGAGCTCCTATAATTCACCCCTCCACTTT. Its protein is CASRFGTGKSSYNSPLHF.

This chain joins TRBV28 and TRBJ2-2; 11 positions match TRBD2. Germline CDR1 and CDR2: MDHEN and SYDVKM. The CDR3 consists of 19 residues. The ends lost 3 bases at V and 2 bases at J; junction bases unmatched: 11. The CDR3 nucleotides are TGTGCCAGCAGTTTTTTAGCGGGAGGGCCCCCCTACAACACCGGGGAGCTGTTTTTT. Translation: CASSFLAGGPPYNTGELFF.